This T cell receptor beta chain originates from a study of radiotherapy plus CTLA-4 blockade in lung cancer. Study conclusions and caveats: In blood, TCR clones derived from the tumor expanded after radiotherapy plus ipilimumab. Together with interferon-beta, which increased in serum after radiation, early dynamic changes in blood T cell clones were reportedly the best predictors of response.

Those with chemo-refractory metastatic non-small-cell lung cancer were treated with focal radiation combined with CTLA-4 blockade using ipilimumab. With regard to this clone: Its matching antigen is unknown.

J was trimmed by 4 bases and V by 6 bases; bases with no gene match: 8. The CDR3 extends over 14 amino acids. Germline-derived CDR1 and CDR2 are MRHNA and SNTAGT. Assay: immunoSEQ multiplex PCR; the TCRdb copy retains only in-frame clones and omits some. This repertoire shows about 53,000 clones, about 85% found once; its top ten account for roughly 26%. The receptor was derived from a human donor with non-small cell lung cancer whose response to radiotherapy plus ipilimumab could not be evaluated. The chain combines TRBV6-4 with TRBJ1-1, with 7 bases matching TRBD1. The sample here was peripheral blood, taken from a patient treated with radiotherapy plus ipilimumab. Here the CDR3 reads CASRPQGLGTEAFF. The CDR3 DNA sequence: TGTGCCAGCAGACCACAGGGGCTGGGCACTGAAGCTTTCTTT.